The 7 T cell receptor beta chains below were found in one sample sequenced in a study of blood T cell repertoires in COVID-19. Using immunoSEQ multiplex PCR, the repertoire was profiled, and TCRdb retains in-frame clones only, with some absent. The sample includes 70,000 to 90,000 clones, approximately 90% of them seen just once. The material sequenced was PBMCs or T cells enriched from blood (not recorded which). The source of these receptors is a woman between 45 and 65 years old with acute COVID-19.

This rearrangement joins TRBV28 to TRBJ2-1; D ambiguous. V was trimmed by 2 bases and J by 9 bases, leaving 8 bases between them. Germline V gene lookup returns CDR1 MDHEN and CDR2 SYDVKM. There are 12 residues in the CDR3. CDR3 nucleotides: TGTGCCAGCAGTTTAGATAGACTTGAGCAGTTCTTC. It yields the protein CASSLDRLEQFF. Full variable domain (rest looked up from reference TRBV28 and TRBJ2-1): DVKVTQSSRYLVKRTGEKVFLECVQDMDHENMFWYRQDPGLGLRLIYFSYDVKMKEKGDIPEGYSVSREKKERFSLILESASTNQTSMYLCASSLDRLEQFFGPGTRLTVL.

The rearrangement joins TRBV30 to TRBJ2-7; 9 positions agree with TRBD2. J lost 1 base, V lost 3 bases, and 7 bases had no gene match. CDR3 length: 15 amino acids. CDR1 is GTSNPN, CDR2 SVGIG, per germline (reference sequence). The CDR3 nucleotides are TGTGCCTGGAGAGGGCTAGCGGGAAGTTCCTACGAGCAGTACTTC. Residues: CAWRGLAGSSYEQYF.

This clone was seen only once. The rearrangement joins TRBV30 to TRBJ1-6; 8 positions match TRBD1. The CDR3 spans 14 residues. J was trimmed by 7 bases and V by 7 bases; bases with no gene match: 9. CDR1 and CDR2 from the germline V gene are GTSNPN and SVGIG (reference sequence). The CDR3: CALNPDRANSPLHF. The CDR3 coding sequence is TGTGCCTTGAACCCGGACAGGGCAAATTCACCCCTCCACTTT.

The gene calls are TRBV19 and TRBJ1-4; D ambiguous. V was shortened by 2 bases and J by 5 bases, with 6 bases between the two germline ends. This CDR3 contains 13 residues. Germline V gene data show CDR1 as LNHDA and CDR2 as SQIVND (reference sequence). The CDR3 DNA reads as TGTGCCAGTAGTATATCCACAAATGAAAAACTGTTTTTT. Its translation is CASSISTNEKLFF.

The chain couples TRBV9 to TRBJ2-2, with 9 bases that match TRBD1. The V gene's germline CDR1 is SGDLS and CDR2 YYNGEE. Trimming removed 3 bases from V and 4 bases from J; junction bases left unmatched: 4. This CDR3 is built from 15 residues. The CDR3: CASSGRTGVTGELFF. The CDR3 DNA is TGTGCCAGCAGCGGGAGGACAGGGGTCACCGGGGAGCTGTTTTTT. Looking up the rest from reference TRBV9 and TRBJ2-2 gives the full variable domain: DSGVTQTPKHLITATGQRVTLRCSPRSGDLSVYWYQQSLDQGLQFLIQYYNGEERAKGNILERFSAQQFPDLHSELNLSSLELGDSALYFCASSGRTGVTGELFFGEGSRLTVL.

This CDR3 reads CASSLVAGAVYNEQFF. The DNA of the CDR3 is TGTGCCAGCAGCTTAGTTGCGGGAGCAGTCTACAATGAGCAGTTCTTC. The chain links TRBV11-3 to TRBJ2-1, with 7 bases that match TRBD2. This CDR3 is built from 16 residues. The germline CDR1 and CDR2 sequences are SGHNT and YENEEA. The J segment lost 3 bases and the V segment lost 1 base, leaving 6 bases of the junction unmatched. Using reference TRBV11-3 and TRBJ2-1 for the parts outside the CDR3, the full variable domain is EAGVVQSPRYKIIEKKQPVAFWCNPISGHNTLYWYLQNLGQGPELLIRYENEEAVDDSQLPKDRFSAERLKGVDSTLKIQPAELGDSAVYLCASSLVAGAVYNEQFFGPGTRLTVL.

The chain has TRBV5-1 and TRBJ2-3; 8 bases line up with TRBD2. CDR3 size: 15 residues. Germline CDR1 reads SGHRS; CDR2 reads YFSETQ. Trimming at V came to 0 bases and at J to 1 base, leaving 1 base not matched to a gene. CDR3 in DNA: TGCGCCAGCAGCTTGGAGACTAGCGGCACAGATACGCAGTATTTT. Translation: CASSLETSGTDTQYF.